This TCR beta chain was sequenced for a study of cytomegalovirus exposure and HLA in healthy donors. CDR1 is SNHLY, CDR2 FYNNEI, per germline. The CDR3 is 16 residues long. The V segment lost 5 bases and the J segment 1 base; nucleotides outside the gene matches: 1. While unrecorded immune exposures were likely, the donors were nominally healthy when sampled. PCR primers comprised 60 Vbeta and 13 Jbeta primers. TCRdb's copy holds only in-frame clones and misses some; the assay was immunoSEQ multiplex PCR. The sample contains 110,000 to 150,000 clones, 78% of which appear only once. V and J are TRBV2 and TRBJ2-2; 13 bases are shared with TRBD2. This TCR was sampled from a male donor in good health and CMV-seronegative. Material for sequencing was PBMCs. The CDR3 DNA follows: TGTGCCAGCAGTCGACTAGCGGGAGGGAACACCGGGGAGCTGTTTTTT. Its protein product is CASSRLAGGNTGELFF.